Shown below are 15 T cell receptor beta chains from a single sample sequenced in a study of Ad26.COV2.S vaccination and SARS-CoV-2 variants (TCRdb year 2021). In the paper's terms, the treatment or condition label means: roughly 18 received Ad26.COV2.S at low or high dose, single or two shots; 5 received placebo; per-sample allocation not given. For vaccine and placebo recipients, the sequenced repertoires came from samples collected on day 63 after the first injection. Library creation used the immunoSEQ multiplex PCR assay. Here the immuneACCESS table is served through TCRdb, limited to in-frame sequences with V and J called. Missing clones are a known gap in these copies; in checked studies unresolved V genes cover under half, and the rest lacks a known reason. The sample records about 400,000 clones, roughly 80% of which are singletons. Clones ranked in the top ten supply about 8% of the sample.

Material: peripheral blood, obtained in a trial of Ad26.COV2.S vaccine versus placebo. All receptors come from a person between 18 and 65 years old who received the Ad26.COV2.S COVID-19 vaccine or a placebo.

V gene TRBV4-1 combines with J gene TRBJ1-1; TRBD1 might be the D (5 bases). The CDR3 sequence is 16 residues long. The germline V and J ends were trimmed by 1 base and 10 bases, with 22 bases remaining between them. Germline V CDR1 and CDR2: MGHRA, YSYEKL. The CDR3 spells CASSQAGLVLPGRAFF. CDR3 in DNA: TGCGCCAGCAGCCAAGCGGGCTTAGTCCTCCCAGGGAGAGCTTTCTTT.

This rearrangement joins TRBV5-4 to TRBJ1-1, with D perhaps matching TRBD1 (5 bases). Germline V lookup: CDR1 SGHNT, CDR2 YYREEE (reference sequence). This CDR3 has 14 residues. V lost 4 bases to trimming and J lost 5 bases, with 15 bases between them. In nucleotides, the CDR3 is TGTGCCAGCAGCCCCTGGGGGGGTTTGACTGAAGCTTTCTTT. This gives the protein CASSPWGGLTEAFF.

This clone showed up just a few times. The CDR3 loop reads CASSLLSGARETQYF. Written as DNA, the CDR3 is TGTGCCAGCAGCCTCTTAAGCGGGGCCCGGGAGACCCAGTACTTC. The chain recombines TRBV7-2 with TRBJ2-5; 7 bases fit TRBD2. After removal of 5 bases from V and 5 bases from J, the junction contained 11 bases not matched to a gene. From germline, CDR1 is SGHTA and CDR2 FQGNSA. This CDR3 is 15 amino acids long.

The chain employs TRBV5-5 and TRBJ2-7; D uncertain. Per the germline V gene, CDR1 is SGHKS and CDR2 is YYEKEE (reference sequence). V lost 4 bases to trimming and J lost 0 bases, with 2 bases between them. The CDR3 runs to 11 residues. CDR3 protein: CASSPSYEQYF. For the CDR3, the DNA is TGTGCCAGCAGCCCCTCCTACGAGCAGTACTTC.

The J gene is TRBJ2-3, the V gene TRBV9; D is unresolved. Germline CDR1 and CDR2: SGDLS and YYNGEE. Trimming removed 4 bases at V and 2 bases at J, with 14 bases between. The CDR3 contains 15 residues. DNA for the CDR3: TGTGCCAGCAGCCTCGAAGGTCACCACACAGATACGCAGTATTTT. This translates into CASSLEGHHTDTQYF.

The chain carries TRBV11-3 and TRBJ1-5; 10 nucleotides line up with TRBD1. J lost 2 bases, V lost 2 bases, and 15 bases had no gene match. CDR3 length equals 20 residues. Germline V gene sequence: CDR1 SGHNT, CDR2 YENEEA. The CDR3: CASSLKGQGPKLRGNQPQHF. The DNA of the CDR3 is TGTGCCAGCAGCTTAAAGGGACAGGGGCCAAAGTTGAGGGGCAATCAGCCCCAGCATTTT.

Regarding this clone: Different DNA sequences within this sample yield the same CDR3. The V and J genes are TRBV5-4 and TRBJ2-7; weak D call: TRBD2 (5 bases). The CDR3 is 12 amino acids. Germline V gene data show CDR1 as SGHNT and CDR2 as YYREEE (reference sequence). The ends were cut back, 2 bases at V and 7 bases at J, with 10 bases in the middle. For the CDR3, the DNA is TGTGCCAGCAGCTTTCGGGGATCGGAGCAGTACTTC. Its protein product is CASSFRGSEQYF.

In this sample, this clone turned up a few times. The chain is built from TRBV13 and TRBJ1-6, with 12 bases fitting TRBD1. The CDR3 is 19 amino acids. V dropped 1 base and J dropped 8; count of bases not matched to a gene: 12. Germline CDR1 reads PRHDT; CDR2 reads FYEKMQ (reference sequence). The CDR3 reads CASSLVAGQGAGWDSPLHF. The DNA of the CDR3 is TGTGCCAGCAGCTTAGTTGCGGGACAGGGGGCTGGTTGGGATTCACCCCTCCACTTT.

The V call is TRBV5-1, the J call TRBJ2-3; TRBD2 matches at 7 bases. This CDR3 has 17 amino acids. CDR1 SGHRS and CDR2 YFSETQ come from the germline V gene. J lost 3 bases, V lost 0 bases, and 10 bases had no gene match. In DNA form, the CDR3 reads TGCGCCAGCAGCTTGGTTCTATGGCGGGAGTGGACAGATACGCAGTATTTT. It specifies CASSLVLWREWTDTQYF.

The CDR3 sequence is CATAAIRDRGDNEKLFF. The CDR3 DNA sequence: TGCGCCACCGCCGCGATCCGGGACAGGGGGGATAATGAAAAACTGTTTTTT. J is TRBJ1-4 and V is TRBV10-1; 11 nucleotides agree with TRBD1. This CDR3 has 17 amino acids. The germline V gene has CDR1 WNHNN and CDR2 SYGVQD (reference sequence). Germline trimming cut 10 bases from V and 4 bases from J; bases unmatched to any gene: 14.

This clone was detected once. J is TRBJ1-5 and V is TRBV6-5; maybe TRBD1 (5 bases). The germline gives CDR1 MNHEY, CDR2 SVGAGI. This CDR3 contains 15 residues. Trimming took 6 bases from V and 5 from J, leaving 17 bases between them. The CDR3 DNA reads TGTGCCAGCAGCCTCTACCAGACAGTCGATCAGCCCCAGCATTTT. Amino acid sequence: CASSLYQTVDQPQHF.

The V and J genes are TRBV28 and TRBJ2-7; 7 nucleotides line up with TRBD2. The CDR3 has 11 residues. Germline CDR1 reads MDHEN; CDR2 reads SYDVKM. Trimming cost V 11 bases and J 2 bases; bases outside gene matches: 3. Here the CDR3 DNA reads TGTGCCCTTGGGGGGGCCTACGAGCAGTACTTC. It is translated as CALGGAYEQYF.

The chain joins TRBV3-1 (or the pseudogene TRBV3-2) to TRBJ2-1, with 8 bases that match TRBD1. The J segment lost 6 bases and the V segment lost 4 bases, leaving 5 bases of the junction unmatched. The germline gives CDR1 LGHDT, CDR2 YNNKEL (reference sequence). There are 14 residues in the CDR3. In nucleotides, the CDR3 is TGTGCCAGCAGCCGTTCGGACAGGGCCAATGAGCAGTTCTTC. It translates to CASSRSDRANEQFF.

The chain employs TRBV18 and TRBJ2-7, with D maybe TRBD1 (6 bases). The length of the CDR3 is 14 residues. Germline V CDR1 and CDR2: KGHSH, LQKENI. Deletions cut 4 bases from V and 3 bases from J, with 13 bases between. The DNA of the CDR3 is TGTGCCAGCTCACGGGACACTGGCCTCTACGAGCAGTACTTC. It encodes CASSRDTGLYEQYF.

The gene calls are TRBV7-2 and TRBJ1-6; D gene uncertain. This CDR3 comprises 16 residues. Trimming cost V 1 base and J 5 bases, with 12 bases left between them. Germline CDR1 SGHTA, CDR2 FQGNSA. The CDR3 region has the DNA TGTGCCAGCAGCTTAGTATTCCGGGCTCATAATTCACCCCTCCACTTT. Translating gives CASSLVFRAHNSPLHF.